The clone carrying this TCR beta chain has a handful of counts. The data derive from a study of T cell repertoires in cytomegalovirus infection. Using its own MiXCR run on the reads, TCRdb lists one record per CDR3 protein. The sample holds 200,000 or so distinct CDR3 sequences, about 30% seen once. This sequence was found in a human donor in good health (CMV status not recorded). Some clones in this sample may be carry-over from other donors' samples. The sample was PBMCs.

CDR3 DNA: TGTGCCAGCAGCTCCGTCGAAGCAGTACGAAAAGAAGAGACCCAGTACTTC. This translates into CASSSVEAVRKEETQYF. This rearrangement joins TRBV12-3 or TRBV12-4 to TRBJ2-5, with D uncertain. V lost 6 bases and J 3 bases, leaving 23 bases between the germline ends. There are 17 residues in the CDR3.